These T cell receptor beta chains were read from a single sample in a study of blood T cell repertoires in COVID-19. Only in-frame clones appear in the TCRdb table, and some are missing; sequencing was by immunoSEQ multiplex PCR. Among some 300,000 clones listed, about 85% were seen once. The sequenced sample consisted of peripheral blood. Every receptor here comes from a man younger than 35 with active or convalescent COVID-19. Each CDR3 is given without its conserved first and last residue.

J,V,CDR3
TRBJ2-7,TRBV11-2,ASSFGLAGAPSYEQY
TRBJ1-2,TRBV11-2,ASSLDGQGDYGYT
TRBJ2-7,TRBV13,ASSPGTSGPSSYEQY
TRBJ1-6,TRBV6-5,ASSRTGSDNSPLH
TRBJ1-1,TRBV29-1,SSTRHARVGTEAF
TRBJ2-7,TRBV4-2,ASSQDKGQGNKQY
TRBJ1-1,TRBV4-2,ASSQDIWGNTEAF
TRBJ1-6,TRBV6-5,ASSFTGDYNSPLH
TRBJ2-1,TRBV15,ATSRGETGWEEQF
TRBJ2-7,TRBV28,ASRSGGGSYEQY
TRBJ2-1,TRBV28,ATTPRGSSYNEQF
TRBJ1-2,TRBV5-6,ASHRGPYGYT
TRBJ2-1,TRBV5-1,ASSLRQGAHNEQF
TRBJ2-5,TRBV19,ASTGQGQETQY
TRBJ2-3,TRBV6-6,ASSYSIASSTDTQY
TRBJ2-7,TRBV11-2,ASRGVGVYEQY